Shown below are 22 T cell receptor beta chains from a single sample sequenced in a study of T-cell reconstitution after alpha-beta-depleted transplantation in children (TCRdb year 2016). This specimen's treatment or condition label, interpreted: allogeneic hematopoietic cell transplantation with graft depleted of TCRalphabeta T cells and CD19 B cells. Points the paper makes about the study in general: Hyperexpanded clone frequencies declined over subsequent months; after one year, T-cell counts and TCRbeta diversity were mostly attributed to newly produced T cells.

Library construction relied on PCR. For sequencing, an Illumina HiSeq 2500 was employed. TCR libraries were prepared with molecular barcoding, using unique molecular identifiers to normalize TCRbeta repertoire quantification. In TCRdb, the public reads were trimmed at Q25 with fastp and aligned with MiXCR, with productive beta chains retained. Each CDR3 protein gets just one entry, which takes the most common genes and DNA from the rows behind it. The sample table lists 250,000 to 300,000 distinct CDR3 sequences, over 7% of them with a count of one. The ten biggest clones cover approximately 9.1% of the sample. Their specific antigens are unknown. The sample here was peripheral blood, taken 360 days after TCRalphabeta/CD19-depleted stem cell transplant. The receptor set was obtained from a female patient aged 2-10 years who had a stem cell transplant for Fanconi anemia, so the T cells may come from the graft donor.

This clonotype was counted ten times or more. The chain carries TRBV7-8 and TRBJ1-5; D is ambiguous. The germline CDR1 and CDR2 sequences are SGHVS and FQNEAQ. Trimming removed 1 base at V and 5 bases at J, with 6 bases between. There are 13 residues in the CDR3. This CDR3 reads CASSLGPYQPQHF. The CDR3 DNA is TGTGCCAGCAGCTTAGGGCCTTATCAGCCCCAGCATTTT. Variable domain in full (rest from reference TRBV7-8 and TRBJ1-5): GAGVSQSPRYKVAKRGQDVALRCDPISGHVSLFWYQQALGQGPEFLTYFQNEAQLDKSGLPSDRFFAERPEGSVSTLKIQRTQQEDSAVYLCASSLGPYQPQHFGDGTRLSIL.

This clonotype showed up many times. The rearrangement links TRBV12-3 or TRBV12-4 to TRBJ2-1, with TRBD2 as a possible D gene (5 bases). Trimming took off 1 base at V and 10 bases at J, with 11 bases between the two ends. This CDR3 comprises 13 residues. The DNA for the CDR3 is TGTGCCAGCAGTTTAGTCGAGTCTAGCGAGCAGTTCTTC. The encoded protein is CASSLVESSEQFF.

This clonotype was seen repeatedly, ten times or more. V and J are TRBV7-6 and TRBJ1-5, with no clear D. Germline V CDR1 and CDR2: SGHVS, FNYEAQ. The V end lost 1 base, the J end lost 0 bases, and 10 bases lay between the germline ends. There are 16 residues in the CDR3. The CDR3 here is CASSLGVQNSNQPQHF. The CDR3 DNA is TGTGCCAGCAGCTTAGGGGTGCAGAATAGCAATCAGCCCCAGCATTTT.

This clonotype was observed many times. The chain recombines TRBV12-3 or TRBV12-4 with TRBJ2-1, with 9 bases identical to TRBD1. The V and J ends lost 6 bases and 4 bases, in that order; junction bases with no gene match: 7. The CDR3 is 15 residues long. For the CDR3, the DNA is TGTGCCAGCAGGCACCGGGACAGGGTATACAATGAGCAGTTCTTC. Amino acids: CASRHRDRVYNEQFF.

This clonotype was seen more than once but under ten times. The V gene is TRBV5-1, the J gene TRBJ1-4; a possible D gene is TRBD1 (5 bases). Germline CDR1 SGHRS, CDR2 YFSETQ. The length of the CDR3 is 14 residues. V was pared by 0 bases and J by 6 bases, with 9 bases between. CDR3 sequence (DNA): TGCGCCAGCAGCTTGGGGGGCCTAGATGAAAAACTGTTTTTT. Translating it yields CASSLGGLDEKLFF. Looking up the rest from reference TRBV5-1 and TRBJ1-4 gives the full variable domain: KAGVTQTPRYLIKTRGQQVTLSCSPISGHRSVSWYQQTPGQGLQFLFEYFSETQRNKGNFPGRFSGRQFSNSRSEMNVSTLELGDSALYLCASSLGGLDEKLFFGSGTQLSVL.

This clonotype was seen repeatedly, ten times or more. The chain joins TRBV7-9 to TRBJ2-1; the D is unclear. The germline CDR1 and CDR2 sequences are SEHNR and FQNEAQ (reference sequence). V lost 6 bases to trimming and J lost 7 bases, with 10 bases between them. The CDR3 has 12 amino acids. CDR3 sequence (DNA): TGTGCCAGCAGTTTTCTGGGGAATGAGCAGTTCTTC. Translating it yields CASSFLGNEQFF.

In this sample, this clonotype turned up many times. V usage is TRBV11-2 and J usage is TRBJ2-6; D tentatively reads TRBD1 or TRBD2 (6 bases each). This CDR3 is 16 amino acids long. Germline loops: CDR1 SGHAT, CDR2 FQNNGV. The V end was cut by 8 bases, the J end by 2 bases, with 16 bases between. CDR3 protein: CASDRFGGPGANVLTF. As DNA, the CDR3 is TGTGCCAGCGATCGTTTTGGGGGGCCTGGGGCCAACGTCCTGACTTTC.

This clonotype has ten or more counts. The genes are TRBV7-6 and TRBJ2-6, with D possibly being TRBD2 (6 bases). V was trimmed by 2 bases and J by 0 bases, leaving 14 bases between them. The length of the CDR3 is 18 residues. CDR1 is SGHVS, CDR2 FNYEAQ, per germline. CDR3 protein: CASSLYAGGISGANVLTF. DNA of the CDR3: TGTGCCAGCAGCTTATACGCTGGGGGGATCTCTGGGGCCAACGTCCTGACTTTC.

The chain employs TRBV11-2 and TRBJ2-5; TRBD2 is a possible D gene (6 bases). The germline V gene encodes CDR1 SGHAT and CDR2 FQNNGV. The ends were cut back, 4 bases at V and 5 bases at J, with 20 bases in the middle. CDR3 size: 16 residues. The CDR3 nucleotides read TGTGCCAGCAGCTCCAACGGAGGGTTTTTGCGGGAGACCCAGTACTTC. Translation gives CASSSNGGFLRETQYF. Full variable domain (remainder filled in from reference TRBV11-2 and TRBJ2-5): EAGVAQSPRYKIIEKRQSVAFWCNPISGHATLYWYQQILGQGPKLLIQFQNNGVVDDSQLPKDRFSAERLKGVDSTLKIQPAKLEDSAVYLCASSSNGGFLRETQYFGPGTRLLVL.

Ten or more counts support this clonotype. The rearrangement joins TRBV6-2 or TRBV6-3 to TRBJ2-7; 7 bases match TRBD2. V lost 10 bases and J lost 0; bases outside the gene matches: 15. This CDR3 is built from 16 residues. The germline V gene has CDR1 MNHEY and CDR2 SVGEGT. The CDR3 DNA is TGTGCCATACGACGAGCGGGGCCCCGAAGCTCCTACGAGCAGTACTTC. Protein: CAIRRAGPRSSYEQYF.

This clonotype has just a few counts. The chain is built from TRBV20-1 and TRBJ2-3; possible D gene TRBD2, 6 bases. CDR1 is DFQATT, CDR2 SNEGSKA, per germline (reference sequence). The CDR3 length is 15 residues. V was clipped by 3 bases and J by 6 bases, with 19 bases between them. The CDR3 bases are TGCAGTGCTAGGGGGGGACCTGGGGGAACCGATACGCAGTATTTT. Amino acid sequence: CSARGGPGGTDTQYF.

This clonotype was detected only a few times. The chain combines TRBV6-1 with TRBJ2-3, with a tentative D call TRBD1 (6 bases). Germline values: CDR1 MNHNS, CDR2 SASEGT. V was pared by 4 bases and J by 0 bases, with 20 bases between. CDR3 size: 18 residues. The CDR3 DNA reads TGTGCCAGCAGTGTACAATGGAGACAGGCCCCCAGCACAGATACGCAGTATTTT. It encodes CASSVQWRQAPSTDTQYF.

This clonotype has a handful of counts. The chain joins TRBV18 to TRBJ2-1; no reliable D call. CDR3 length: 13 residues. The germline V gene encodes CDR1 KGHSH and CDR2 LQKENI. The ends were cut back, 1 base at V and 5 bases at J, with 6 bases in the middle. The CDR3 coding sequence is TGTGCCAGCTCACCACAGCCAAACAATGAGCAGTTCTTC. It translates to CASSPQPNNEQFF.

This clonotype has a count of ten or more. The chain joins TRBV27 to TRBJ1-2; D call uncertain. Germline CDR1 is MNHEY and CDR2 is SMNVEV (reference sequence). Trimming took 5 bases from V and 3 from J, leaving 10 bases between them. The CDR3 is 13 residues long. The CDR3 coding sequence is TGTGCCAGCAGTCCATCTCGACACTATGGCTACACCTTC. It translates to CASSPSRHYGYTF.

This clonotype was recorded at least ten times. The chain is built from TRBV28 and TRBJ2-5; D may correspond to TRBD1 or TRBD2 (7 bases each). V lost 3 bases to trimming and J lost 2 bases, with 16 bases between them. The germline gives CDR1 MDHEN, CDR2 SYDVKM. This CDR3 has 16 amino acids. CDR3 in amino acids: CASSLGGTVGQETQYF. In DNA, the CDR3 is TGTGCCAGCAGTTTGGGAGGGACAGTTGGGCAAGAGACCCAGTACTTC.

This clonotype was seen many times. The rearrangement uses TRBV28 and TRBJ1-1, with a weak D call TRBD1 (6 bases). Per the germline V gene, CDR1 is MDHEN and CDR2 is SYDVKM. The CDR3 is made up of 14 amino acids. Trimming removed 3 bases at V and 2 bases at J, with 10 bases between. The CDR3 DNA is TGTGCCAGCAGTTTGCCGGACAGCAACACTGAAGCTTTCTTT. Translated, it gives CASSLPDSNTEAFF.

This clonotype was recorded many times. V is TRBV5-1 and J is TRBJ1-1; D gene unclear. With 4 bases removed from V and 5 bases from J, the gap between germline ends came to 12 bases. The CDR3 is 13 residues long. CDR1 SGHRS and CDR2 YFSETQ come from the germline V gene. The CDR3 coding sequence is TGCGCCAGCAGCACCCAAGGAGGGACTGAAGCTTTCTTT. This encodes CASSTQGGTEAFF.

V usage is TRBV15 and J usage is TRBJ2-3, with D tentatively TRBD2 (5 bases). CDR3 length equals 13 residues. Trimming left V 8 bases short and J 2 bases short, with 11 bases between. Germline V gene data show CDR1 as LNHNV and CDR2 as YYDKDF (reference sequence). CDR3 nucleotides: TGTGCCACCTGGGGAGTTAACACAGATACGCAGTATTTT. Protein product: CATWGVNTDTQYF.

This sequence joins TRBV7-6 and TRBJ1-2; TRBD1 might be the D (6 bases). This CDR3 contains 15 residues. Per the germline V gene, CDR1 is SGHVS and CDR2 is FNYEAQ. Between the trimmed V and J ends, which lost 1 base and 1 base, there was a span of 10 bases. CDR3 residues: CASSLGRDNNYGYTF. The CDR3, as DNA: TGTGCCAGCAGCTTAGGCCGGGACAATAACTATGGCTACACCTTC. Variable domain in full (rest from reference TRBV7-6 and TRBJ1-2): GAGVSQSPRYKVTKRGQDVALRCDPISGHVSLYWYRQALGQGPEFLTYFNYEAQQDKSGLPNDRFSAERPEGSISTLTIQRTEQRDSAMYRCASSLGRDNNYGYTFGSGTRLTVV.

This clonotype was counted only a few times. The V call is TRBV28, the J call TRBJ2-3; 11 nucleotides match TRBD2. The CDR3 is 17 residues long. Germline CDR1 MDHEN, CDR2 SYDVKM. Trimming cost V 6 bases and J 2 bases; bases outside gene matches: 10. Here the CDR3 reads CASSRGLAGFDTDTQYF. For the CDR3, the DNA is TGTGCCAGCAGCCGCGGACTAGCGGGTTTTGACACAGATACGCAGTATTTT.

V and J are TRBV7-2 and TRBJ2-2, with 8 bases fitting TRBD2. The V gene end was trimmed by 3 bases and the J gene end by 1 base; junction bases not matched to a gene: 7. Germline CDR1 reads SGHTA; CDR2 reads FQGNSA. The CDR3 consists of 17 residues. CDR3 bases: TGTGCCAGCAGCTTCTCGGCGGGGGGCCTGAACACCGGGGAGCTGTTTTTT. Translating it yields CASSFSAGGLNTGELFF.

Concerning this clonotype itself: A much larger clone differs from this one at a single base, so this may be a read error. This chain links TRBV4-3 with TRBJ2-5; 7 bases match TRBD1. Germline CDR1 reads LGHNA; CDR2 reads YSLEER. The CDR3 contains 14 residues. CDR3 region: CASSQGQGQETQDF. CDR3 nucleotides: TGCGCCAGCAGCCAAGGACAGGGTCAAGAGACCCAGGACTTC.